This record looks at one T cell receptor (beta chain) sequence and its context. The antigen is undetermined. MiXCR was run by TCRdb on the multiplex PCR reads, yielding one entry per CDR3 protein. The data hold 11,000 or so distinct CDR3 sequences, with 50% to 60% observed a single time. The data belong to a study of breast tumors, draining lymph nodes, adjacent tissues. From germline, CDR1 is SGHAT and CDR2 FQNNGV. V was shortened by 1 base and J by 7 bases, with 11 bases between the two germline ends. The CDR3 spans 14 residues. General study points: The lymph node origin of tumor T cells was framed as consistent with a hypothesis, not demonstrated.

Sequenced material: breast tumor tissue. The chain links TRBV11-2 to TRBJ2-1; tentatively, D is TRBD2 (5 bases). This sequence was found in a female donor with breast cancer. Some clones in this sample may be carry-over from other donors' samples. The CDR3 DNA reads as TGTGCCAGCAGCTTAGGAGGGAGTAAGAATGAGCAGTTCTTC. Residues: CASSLGGSKNEQFF.